These 9 T cell receptor beta chains came from one sample sequenced in a study of T cell repertoires in cytomegalovirus infection. Their antigens remain unidentified. TCRdb called the reads again in MiXCR, with one record for every CDR3 protein. The repertoire holds about a million distinct CDR3 sequences, with 30% to 40% as singletons. The sequencing here drew on cultured CD8+ T cells from PBMCs, taken from culture after CMV antigen stimulation. The receptors derive from a human donor in good health (CMV status not recorded). Some clones in this sample may be carry-over from other donors' samples.

In its sample, this clonotype was seen a few times. V is TRBV4-1 and J is TRBJ1-2; 9 bases fit TRBD1. Trimming took 0 bases from V and 6 from J; bases not matched to a gene: 2. CDR3 length: 14 residues. CDR1 and CDR2 (germline): MGHRA, YSYEKL. The CDR3 region has the DNA TGCGCCAGCAGCCAAGAAAGGGACAGGGATGGCTACACCTTC. It encodes CASSQERDRDGYTF.

The chain carries TRBV11-2 and TRBJ2-1; 9 positions agree with TRBD1. The V segment lost 4 bases and the J segment 10 bases; nucleotides outside the gene matches: 17. The length of the CDR3 is 17 residues. From germline, CDR1 is SGHAT and CDR2 FQNNGV. CDR3 loop: CASSSPVGTGSWWEQFF. The CDR3 DNA follows: TGTGCCAGCAGCTCCCCAGTTGGGACAGGGTCGTGGTGGGAGCAGTTCTTC.

The genes are TRBV6-2 or TRBV6-3 and TRBJ2-5; 11 nucleotides align to TRBD2. The CDR3 spans 15 residues. The germline V gene has CDR1 MNHEY and CDR2 SVGEGT. Germline trimming cut 4 bases from V and 5 bases from J; bases unmatched to any gene: 6. In DNA form, the CDR3 reads TGTGCCAGCAGTTTACTAGCGGGGGAAACGGAGACCCAGTACTTC. Its translation: CASSLLAGETETQYF.

The chain recombines TRBV5-1 with TRBJ1-1; D is perhaps TRBD1 (5 bases). The CDR3 sequence is 15 residues long. Trimming shortened V by 7 bases and J by 0 bases, and 16 bases separated the two germline ends. The V gene's germline CDR1 is SGHRS and CDR2 YFSETQ. The CDR3 nucleotides are TGCGCCAGCGAACAGGACGGACATTTGAACACTGAAGCTTTCTTT. Its protein product is CASEQDGHLNTEAFF.

This clonotype was counted at least ten times. The chain combines TRBV6-5 with TRBJ1-1; D unclear. Germline loops: CDR1 MNHEY, CDR2 SVGAGI. The CDR3 contains 14 residues. V lost 2 bases and J lost 4, with 11 bases in between. The CDR3, as DNA: TGTGCCAGCAGTTACAGAGGGTCCGGCACTGAAGCTTTCTTT. Protein sequence: CASSYRGSGTEAFF.

This clonotype was counted once. This may be a read error, as it is one base from a much larger clone. The J gene is TRBJ1-1, the V gene TRBV7-2; D gene ambiguous. Germline V gene lookup returns CDR1 SGHTA and CDR2 FQGNSA. Trimming took 6 bases from V and 6 from J, leaving 8 bases between them. The CDR3 spans 11 residues. The CDR3 sequence: CASRLIAEAFF. In nucleotides, the CDR3 is TGTGCCAGCAGATTAATAGCTGAAGCTTTCTTT.

This clonotype was seen repeatedly, ten times or more. This chain's CDR3 is CASSLELAGGYEQYF. The CDR3 DNA is TGTGCCAGCAGCTTAGAGCTAGCGGGGGGCTACGAGCAGTACTTC. J is TRBJ2-7 and V is TRBV7-8, with 11 bases aligning to TRBD2. The CDR3 has 15 amino acids. Germline V gene data show CDR1 as SGHVS and CDR2 as FQNEAQ. The J segment lost 3 bases and the V segment lost 1 base, leaving 2 bases of the junction unmatched.

As to this clonotype: Sequence at one end of the junction differs from germline and may be a read error. This sequence joins TRBV19 and TRBJ2-3; perhaps TRBD2 as D (5 bases). CDR3 length: 18 residues. Germline V gene lookup returns CDR1 LNHDA and CDR2 SQIVND (reference sequence). Here the CDR3 reads CVSSIKVGGQLDTDTQYF. For the CDR3, the DNA is TGTGTCAGTAGTATAAAGGTCGGCGGGCAGTTGGACACAGATACGCAGTATTTT.

This clonotype appeared a single time. A much larger clone lies one base from this, so it may be a read error. The chain combines TRBV6-6 with TRBJ1-1, with 7 bases lining up with TRBD1. The V segment lost 4 bases and the J segment 2 bases; nucleotides outside the gene matches: 10. Looked up from germline, CDR1 is MNHNY and CDR2 is SVGAGI (reference sequence). This CDR3 contains 16 residues. The CDR3 DNA reads as TGTGCCAGCAGTTTCGCCAGGGGGACTATAAACACTGAAGCTTTCTTT. This sequence encodes CASSFARGTINTEAFF.